The rows below give T cell receptor beta chains drawn from one sample of a study of vaccination and CD4 T cells after COVID-19. MiXCR, run by TCRdb on the PCR reads, gives a single entry per CDR3 protein. Of around 25,000 distinct CDR3 sequences in the sample, about 40% were seen once. Antigens of these TCRs are unknown. Sequenced input: CD4+ T cells from blood, cultured in vitro. The source is a human donor who had recovered from COVID-19. Both conserved end residues are part of each CDR3. The D gene is left open where the match is weak. For some rows the clone size is stated as once, few or many, or as a class when expanded; others skip it.

cdr3_nt,cdr3_aa,j_call,v_call,d_call,clone_size
TGTGCCAGCAGTCTCTCAGGTTTCAATGAGCAGTTCTTC,CASSLSGFNEQFF,TRBJ2-1,TRBV28,-,-
TGTGCCAGCAGCCGGACTAGCGGGAGGGCCTCGGGCACCGGGGAGCTGTTTTTT,CASSRTSGRASGTGELFF,TRBJ2-2,TRBV27,TRBD2,-
TGTGCCAGCAGTGAAAGGGGGATTGTTTACGAGCAGTACTTC,CASSERGIVYEQYF,TRBJ2-7,TRBV2,-,-
TGTGCCAGTACGTTGTTACAGGCTGGAGGTCAGCCCCAGCATTTT,CASTLLQAGGQPQHF,TRBJ1-5,TRBV19,-,-
TGTGCCAGCAAGTACCAGGAGACCCAGTACTTC,CASKYQETQYF,TRBJ2-5,TRBV2,-,-
TGTGCCACCAGCAGAGATCCGGGAAAAGGGCTAGCGGGAGGTTCAGATACGCAGTATTTT,CATSRDPGKGLAGGSDTQYF,TRBJ2-3,TRBV15,TRBD2,few
TGTGCCAGCAGACCCGGGACTAGCGGATCCTACGAGCAGTACTTC,CASRPGTSGSYEQYF,TRBJ2-7,TRBV12-3/TRBV12-4,TRBD2,-
TGTGCCAGCAGGCGGGAGGCCACAGATACGCAGTATTTT,CASRREATDTQYF,TRBJ2-3,TRBV2,TRBD2,-
TGTGCCAGCAGTCTTCGGGGAGAACCAAATCAGCCCCAGCATTTT,CASSLRGEPNQPQHF,TRBJ1-5,TRBV6-1,-,-
TGTGCCACGGGACCAAAAGGATATCGCGAGCAGTACTTC,CATGPKGYREQYF,TRBJ2-7,TRBV24-1,-,-
TGTGCCAGCAGCCTACAGGGAAACACCGGGGAGCTGTTTTTT,CASSLQGNTGELFF,TRBJ2-2,TRBV7-2,-,few
TGCAGTGAGGCCGGGTACTACAATGAGCAGTTCTTC,CSEAGYYNEQFF,TRBJ2-1,TRBV20-1,-,-
TGTGCCAGCAGCTCGGTAGGGGGCGGGACTGAAGCTTTCTTT,CASSSVGGGTEAFF,TRBJ1-1,TRBV5-4,TRBD1,-
TGCAGTGCCGCCGGGGACGTGAACACTGAAGCTTTCTTT,CSAAGDVNTEAFF,TRBJ1-1,TRBV20-1,-,-
TGTGCCAGCAACGGACAGGGGGTTAGCAATCAGCCCCAGCATTTT,CASNGQGVSNQPQHF,TRBJ1-5,TRBV2,TRBD1,-
TGTGCCAGCGGATCCATAGCGGGACCCTACAATGAGCAGTTCTTC,CASGSIAGPYNEQFF,TRBJ2-1,TRBV6-1,TRBD2,-
TGTGCCAGTAGTAGGCTAGCGGGGGGGCCTGCCGGGGAGCTGTTTTTT,CASSRLAGGPAGELFF,TRBJ2-2,TRBV19,TRBD2,few
TGTGCCAGCAGTTACCGACTTACCGGGACTAGCGGGAGAAAAGGAAGAGATACGCAGTATTTT,CASSYRLTGTSGRKGRDTQYF,TRBJ2-3,TRBV6-2/TRBV6-3,TRBD2,-
TGTGCCAGCAGCTCCCGGACTGAAGCCAAAAACATTCAGTACTTC,CASSSRTEAKNIQYF,TRBJ2-4,TRBV7-2,-,-
TGTGCCAGCAGCTTAACGGGACAGTCTCCTGATGTGCAGTACTTC,CASSLTGQSPDVQYF,TRBJ2-7,TRBV7-3,TRBD1,-
TGTGCCAGCAGCAGTCGGAGCGGAGGCACTGAAGCTTTCTTT,CASSSRSGGTEAFF,TRBJ1-1,TRBV12-3/TRBV12-4,-,-
TGTGCCAGCAGTTCCAGGACTAGCGGGGGGGCCAACTCCCCTGGGGCCAACGTCCTGACTTTC,CASSSRTSGGANSPGANVLTF,TRBJ2-6,TRBV6-5,TRBD2,-
TGCGCCAGCAGCCAGGCCTCAGCGGCTAAAGAGACCCAGTACTTC,CASSQASAAKETQYF,TRBJ2-5,TRBV4-1,-,-
TGTGCCAGCAGTTCCCCGGGACAGGGTGCCTACGAGCAGTACTTC,CASSSPGQGAYEQYF,TRBJ2-7,TRBV6-2/TRBV6-3,TRBD1,-
TGTGCCACCCTAGCCTACGGCAATCAGCCCCAGCATTTT,CATLAYGNQPQHF,TRBJ1-5,TRBV6-1,-,-
TGTGCCAGCAGCACGGGACTAGATCTTGAGCAGTTCTTC,CASSTGLDLEQFF,TRBJ2-1,TRBV6-1,TRBD2,-
TGTGCCAGCAGCCCCGGGACGCCCGGAGTAGGGTCACCCCTCCACTTT,CASSPGTPGVGSPLHF,TRBJ1-6,TRBV12-3/TRBV12-4,-,-
TGTGCCAGTAGGGATGGCGGACAAGAGACCCAGTACTTC,CASRDGGQETQYF,TRBJ2-5,TRBV19,-,-
TGTGCCAGTCGAGCGGGGGGTACGGACTATGGCTACACCTTC,CASRAGGTDYGYTF,TRBJ1-2,TRBV19,-,-
TGTGCCACCAGTGTCGGGGATGAGCAGTTCTTC,CATSVGDEQFF,TRBJ2-1,TRBV24-1,-,few
TGTGCCAGCAGCCACCGTACAGGGCTCAATCAGCCCCAGCATTTT,CASSHRTGLNQPQHF,TRBJ1-5,TRBV6-2/TRBV6-3,-,-
TGTGCCATCAGTTTTTCCAGCAATCAGCCCCAGCATTTT,CAISFSSNQPQHF,TRBJ1-5,TRBV10-3,-,-
TGCAGCCTCCGTGGACAGAGCACAGATACGCAGTATTTT,CSLRGQSTDTQYF,TRBJ2-3,TRBV29-1,-,-
TGTGCCATCAGTGATACCTCTTTGGCTTCCAATGAGCAGTTCTTC,CAISDTSLASNEQFF,TRBJ2-1,TRBV10-3,-,-
TGTGCCAGCAGTTTTTTCAGCTATGGCTACACCTTC,CASSFFSYGYTF,TRBJ1-2,TRBV28,-,once
TGTGCCAGTAGTATCCCAGGGGTTCCTAACTATGGCTACACCTTC,CASSIPGVPNYGYTF,TRBJ1-2,TRBV19,-,-
TGTGCCACCAGCAGAAAAGGGACAGGGACCACCGGGGAGCTGTTTTTT,CATSRKGTGTTGELFF,TRBJ2-2,TRBV15,TRBD1,once
TGTGCCAGCAGGCCGGGGATGTTTGGAGAGACCCAGTACTTC,CASRPGMFGETQYF,TRBJ2-5,TRBV6-1,-,-
TGTGCCAGCAGCTTGCAGATGGGTTCCTACGAGCAGTACTTC,CASSLQMGSYEQYF,TRBJ2-7,TRBV5-4,-,-
TGCGCCAGCACCCAGGTCACGGGGACCTACGAGCAGTACTTC,CASTQVTGTYEQYF,TRBJ2-7,TRBV5-1,-,once
TGTGCCAGCAGTTACATGAGGGGGCCCTACGAGCAGTACTTC,CASSYMRGPYEQYF,TRBJ2-7,TRBV6-5,TRBD1,-
TGCAGTGCTAGGCGGCAGCTCGATAATTCACCCCTCCACTTT,CSARRQLDNSPLHF,TRBJ1-6,TRBV20-1,-,few
TGCGCCAGCAGCCAATCAACCCCGGGACCCTCCGGAGGTACGCAGTATTTT,CASSQSTPGPSGGTQYF,TRBJ2-3,TRBV7-2,-,-
TGTGCCAGCAGTTACTCGACTCTGGCAGGGGCGAACACTGAAGCTTTCTTT,CASSYSTLAGANTEAFF,TRBJ1-1,TRBV6-5,-,-
TGTGCTAGCAGCTTAGACAGGGGGCTGGAGACCCAGTACTTC,CASSLDRGLETQYF,TRBJ2-5,TRBV7-7,TRBD1,few